This T cell receptor beta chain is drawn from a study of T cells in tuberculosis. The repertoire was sequenced with immunoSEQ multiplex PCR; TCRdb's copy has only in-frame clones and lacks some. The table has some 40,000 clones, around 94% seen once. Time point indicated: new active TB diagnosis, blood taken before or within 7 days of starting treatment. Sequenced material: PBMCs, taken at tuberculosis diagnosis. The clonotype was recovered from an adult with tuberculosis.

CDR3 DNA sequence: TGTGCCAGCAGCCCGGGACTCACGCAAGGCCACGAGCAGTACTTC. This sequence encodes CASSPGLTQGHEQYF. The chain employs TRBV7-8 and TRBJ2-7; a possible D gene is TRBD2 (6 bases). V was pared by 5 bases and J by 5 bases, with 19 bases between. The CDR3 runs to 15 residues. CDR1 and CDR2 from the germline V gene are SGHVS and FQNEAQ.